This TCR beta chain was retrieved from a study of shared T cell receptors in the human thymus. TCRdb's copy holds only in-frame clones and misses some; the assay was immunoSEQ multiplex PCR. The sample holds 650,000 to 950,000 clones, roughly 85% seen once. This clone was counted a single time. A further study also used this sample, focusing on human thymus T cells. This second study notes: V and J genes seemed to be used with bias in thymic and blood repertoires.

The TCR sequence derives from a girl under three years old with a congenital heart defect. Input material: thymocytes.

The CDR3 bases are TGTGCCAGCAGCCCTACGGGTTCCCCCTACGAGCAGTACTTC. Encoded protein: CASSPTGSPYEQYF. The chain links TRBV5-4 to TRBJ2-5; D is unresolved. TRBJ2-7 explains the end of the DNA better; the J call may be wrong. Germline assignment: CDR1 SGHNT and CDR2 YYREEE (reference sequence). CDR3 length equals 14 residues.